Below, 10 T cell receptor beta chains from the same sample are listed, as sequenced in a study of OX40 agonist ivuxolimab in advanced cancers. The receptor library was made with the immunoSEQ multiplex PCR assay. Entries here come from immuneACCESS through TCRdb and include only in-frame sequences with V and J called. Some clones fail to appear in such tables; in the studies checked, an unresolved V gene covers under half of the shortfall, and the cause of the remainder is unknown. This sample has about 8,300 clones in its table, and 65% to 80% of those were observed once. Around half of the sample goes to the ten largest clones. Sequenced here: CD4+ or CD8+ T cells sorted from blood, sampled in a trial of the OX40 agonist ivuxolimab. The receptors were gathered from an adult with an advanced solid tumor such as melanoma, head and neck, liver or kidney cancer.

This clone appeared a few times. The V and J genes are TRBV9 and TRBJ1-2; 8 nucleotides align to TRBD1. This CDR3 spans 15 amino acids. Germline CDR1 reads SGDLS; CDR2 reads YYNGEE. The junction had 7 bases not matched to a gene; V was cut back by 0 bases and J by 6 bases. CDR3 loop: CASSVASRGPDGYTF. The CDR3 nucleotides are TGTGCCAGCAGCGTAGCGAGCAGGGGGCCAGATGGCTACACCTTC.

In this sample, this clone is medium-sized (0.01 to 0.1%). Written as DNA, the CDR3 is TGTGCCAGCAGCCCCAGCGGGGGGGCCCCAGATACGCAGTATTTT. Translation gives CASSPSGGAPDTQYF. V gene TRBV6-1 combines with J gene TRBJ2-3, with TRBD2 identical over 10 bases. V shed 6 bases, J shed 4 bases, and the junction held 7 bases outside the gene matches. The CDR3 loop spans 15 amino acids. CDR1 is MNHNS and CDR2 is SASEGT in the germline V gene.

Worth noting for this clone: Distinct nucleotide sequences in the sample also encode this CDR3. This CDR3 reads CASSRNIQNNYEQYF. As DNA, the CDR3 is TGTGCCAGCAGCCGTAACATCCAGAATAACTACGAGCAGTACTTC. The chain recombines TRBV2 with TRBJ2-7; D is undetermined. The V gene lost 6 bases and the J gene lost 3 bases, with 18 bases spanning the gap. Germline lookup yields CDR1 SNHLY and CDR2 FYNNEI. CDR3 length: 15 residues.

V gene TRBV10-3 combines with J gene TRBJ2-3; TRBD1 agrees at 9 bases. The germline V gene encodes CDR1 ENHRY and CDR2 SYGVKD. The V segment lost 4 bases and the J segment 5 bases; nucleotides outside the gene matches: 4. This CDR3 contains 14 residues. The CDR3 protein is CAISGTGVGDTQYF. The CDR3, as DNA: TGTGCCATCAGTGGGACAGGGGTAGGAGATACGCAGTATTTT.

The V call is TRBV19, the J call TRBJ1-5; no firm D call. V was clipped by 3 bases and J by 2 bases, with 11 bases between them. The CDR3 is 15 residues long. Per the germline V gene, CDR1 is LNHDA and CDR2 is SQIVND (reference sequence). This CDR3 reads CASSILESGNQPQHF. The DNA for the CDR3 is TGTGCCAGTAGTATTCTCGAATCGGGCAATCAGCCCCAGCATTTT.

The DNA of the CDR3 is TGTGCCAGCAGCTCAGGGGGACCTGAAGCTTTCTTT. This translates into CASSSGGPEAFF. The chain recombines TRBV5-4 with TRBJ1-1, with 7 positions matching TRBD1. CDR3 length: 12 residues. Trimming cost V 3 bases and J 6 bases; bases outside gene matches: 2. CDR1 and CDR2 from the germline V gene are SGHNT and YYREEE (reference sequence).

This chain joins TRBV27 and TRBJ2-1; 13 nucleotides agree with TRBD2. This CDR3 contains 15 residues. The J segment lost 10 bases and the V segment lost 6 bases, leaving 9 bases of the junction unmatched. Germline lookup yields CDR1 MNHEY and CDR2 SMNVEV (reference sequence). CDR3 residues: CASSYTSGGAWEQFF. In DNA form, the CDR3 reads TGTGCCAGCAGCTACACTAGCGGGGGGGCTTGGGAGCAGTTCTTC.

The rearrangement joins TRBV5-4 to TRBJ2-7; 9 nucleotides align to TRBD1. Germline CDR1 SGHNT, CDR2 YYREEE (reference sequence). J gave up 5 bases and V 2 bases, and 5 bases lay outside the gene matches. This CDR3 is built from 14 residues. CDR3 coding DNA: TGTGCCAGCAGCTTCCGGGACAGGGTCCACGAGCAGTACTTC. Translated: CASSFRDRVHEQYF.

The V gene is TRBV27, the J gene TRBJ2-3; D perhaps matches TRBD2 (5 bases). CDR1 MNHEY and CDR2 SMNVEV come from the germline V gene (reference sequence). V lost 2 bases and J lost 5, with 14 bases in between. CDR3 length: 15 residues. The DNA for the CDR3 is TGTGCCAGCAGTTTAGTGGGCCGAGGGAGAGATACGCAGTATTTT. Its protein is CASSLVGRGRDTQYF.

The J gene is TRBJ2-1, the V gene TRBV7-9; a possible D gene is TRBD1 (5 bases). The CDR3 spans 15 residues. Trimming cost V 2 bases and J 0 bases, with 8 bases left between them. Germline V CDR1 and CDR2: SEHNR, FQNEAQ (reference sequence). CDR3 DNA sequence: TGTGCCAGCAGCTTAACGACAGTCTCCTACAATGAGCAGTTCTTC. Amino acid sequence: CASSLTTVSYNEQFF. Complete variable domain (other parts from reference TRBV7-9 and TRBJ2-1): DTGVSQNPRHKITKRGQNVTFRCDPISEHNRLYWYRQTLGQGPEFLTYFQNEAQLEKSRLLSDRFSAERPKGSFSTLEIQRTEQGDSAMYLCASSLTTVSYNEQFFGPGTRLTVL.